This TCR beta chain is drawn from a study of regulatory T cells in long-lasting Graves disease (dated by TCRdb to the early 2020s). In terms of the full investigation: Patients with newly diagnosed Graves' disease had been on antithyroid drugs for under 3 months. A total of some 35 samples underwent TCR sequencing, from some 13 patients with persistent Graves' disease and about 20 patients with newly diagnosed Graves' disease. The study was conducted in China and was registered as a clinical trial. Patients with persistent Graves' disease were compared with patients with newly diagnosed Graves' disease using TCR sequencing and RNA sequencing of peripheral blood.

CDR1 SQVTM and CDR2 ANQGSEA are derived from the germline V gene. From the cysteine through the phenylalanine, the CDR3 covers 13 amino acids. Of all the DNA, just the CDR3 is kept, 39 bases in frame from base 1. V loses 6 bases of germline sequence and J loses 2 bases, and the interval between the two ends is 13 bases. Study-level results and caveats: The authors noted that the small sample size was a limitation that may lower accuracy. More public clonotypes were shared among persistent patients (around 2,600) than among newly diagnosed patients (approximately 930). Only peripheral blood was studied, because thyroid tissue, the primary lesion, was inaccessible. Preferential use of TRBV28, TRBJ1-2 and TRBJ2-5 was observed in persistent disease, whereas TRBV20-1 and TRBJ2-1 were favored in newly diagnosed disease. Sequencing and analysis were limited to the TCR beta chain. Persistent Graves' disease patients showed lower TCR Shannon entropy and fewer highly expanded clones than newly diagnosed patients, suggesting clonal expansion.

Library preparation employed multiplex PCR. The sequencing machine was an Illumina HiSeq 4000. CDR3 regions were amplified by Arm-PCR with iRepertoire HTBI primers to construct TCR beta libraries. Gel purification was performed on PCR products prior to sequencing. In the source study's methods: Gene usage analysis of CDR3 amino acid clonotypes used the 55 to 80 TRBV and about 15 TRBJ segments found across samples. COPE and FqMerger were used to merge the filtered high-quality paired reads into contigs. BLAST was used to align contigs to IMGT TRBV, TRBD and TRBJ reference genes, and CDR3 was defined according to IMGT. Highly expanded clones were defined as clonotypes with a frequency above 0.1%. Shannon entropy was used to measure repertoire diversity, and the Gini coefficient was used to measure V-J evenness. Clonotypes shared by more than one individual were considered public. In TCRdb, the public reads were trimmed at Q25 with fastp and aligned with MiXCR, with productive beta chains retained. Entries that share a CDR3 protein sequence are merged under the most common genes and DNA. The V and J calls and clone size are TCRdb's, not the authors'. Within this sample are 350,000 to 400,000 distinct CDR3 sequences, with around 15% of them counted one time only. The ten largest clones represent 20% of the sample.

The time point tag for this specimen amounts to: newly diagnosed GD, antithyroid drugs for less than 3 months. For both TCR sequencing and RNA sequencing, RNA was extracted from PBMCs in TRIzol. Graves' disease was diagnosed according to American Thyroid Association guidelines. Patients for the study were recruited at an endocrinology department in Xi'an, China. From each patient, around 9.3 milliliters of peripheral blood was collected into an EDTA anticoagulant tube. Ficoll Paque Plus density gradient separation was used to isolate PBMCs, and no further T cell sorting was performed. An Agilent 2100 Bioanalyzer and agarose gel were used to assess RNA quality, and a NanoDrop 2000 was used to measure RNA concentration. This clonotype appeared a few times. The antigen it recognizes is unknown. The record has no base qualities; no much larger clone is one base away. This sample also belongs to another study, concerning T cells in Graves' hyperthyroidism and ophthalmopathy. The second study also describes: Stable Graves' hyperthyroidism was defined as no progression to ophthalmopathy during 18 months of follow-up. Hyperthyroidism patients were newly diagnosed, with disease duration under 2 months, and aged 18 to 65 years. Any patient with an uncontrolled infection, another autoimmune disease, pregnancy or lactation was excluded. Diagnoses relied on clinical symptoms, serum thyroxine and TRAb, thyroid ultrasound and orbital computed tomography. The TCR CDR3 was subjected to a first round of RT-PCR using the HTBI primer set and the Qiagen OneStep RT-PCR kit. Most expanded thyroid clonotypes (frequency above 0.001) were also detected in blood, suggesting blood repertoires may reflect thyroid immune responses. A model built on a 13 V-J signature distinguished ophthalmopathy from stable hyperthyroidism, reaching 85% to 90% sensitivity and about 81% specificity in cross-validation and 80%/75% in testing. In validation, the model predicted progression to ophthalmopathy with about 71% sensitivity and 72% to 85% specificity, a median of 6.5 months before onset. TCR V-J signatures able to tell the groups apart were searched for in a discovery cohort of more than 90 patients, of whom more than 40 had Graves' ophthalmopathy and roughly 57 had stable Graves' hyperthyroidism. Prospective prediction of ophthalmopathy was tested in an independent validation cohort of approximately 19 hyperthyroidism patients and 17 patients who later progressed to ophthalmopathy. The approximately 100 discovery patients were randomly divided into training and test sets at a 7:3 ratio. Thyroid tissue and blood T-cell repertoires from about 6 Graves' hyperthyroidism patients were also compared in the study. Once sampling was done, hyperthyroidism patients were given methimazole at a starting dose of 30 mg daily, whereas ophthalmopathy patients were given high-dose intravenous methylprednisolone. Libraries were constructed in a second round of multiplex PCR, after which size selection and purification were performed. The libraries were sequenced on an Illumina HiSeq2000 using paired-end 100 bp reads. SOAPnuke was used to process the raw data, with reads discarded if the reads contained adapters or uncalled bases, had a mean Phred below 15, or lacked an exact constant-primer or identifier match. COPE v1.2.5 was used to merge high-quality paired reads, and clonotypes were defined as unique nucleotide sequences. Clonotypes were aligned to IMGT TRBV, TRBD and TRBJ reference segments using MiTCR v1.1. The analysis was restricted to V-J combinations with a frequency above 0.0001, which together covered roughly 99% of the repertoires. A TCS score was defined as the ratio between F50 (clonal expansion) and ExV (chaos), using BLOSUM62-based TCRdist between CDR3 peptides within each V-J. Welch's t-statistics and random forest reduced 450 to 600 V-J features to 13, which were used in a naive Bayes classifier (R e1071). Sample size was not statistically predetermined, and blinding of investigators to group allocation was not performed. TCR Vbeta CDR3 sequencing of 120 to 150 peripheral blood samples (over 40 ophthalmopathy, 75 to 85 hyperthyroidism and roughly 17 progressor patients) is reported in the paper.

This chain joins TRBV29-1 to TRBJ1-1, with no confident D gene call. This receptor was taken from a woman between 18 and 29 years old with Graves disease. Donor details come from another sample of the same person, matched by shared clones. Sequences were derived from peripheral blood mononuclear cells (PBMCs), sampled at new diagnosis, from a patient treated with antithyroid drugs. The CDR3 corresponds to CSVVGQVNTEAFF. The nucleotide sequence is given as TGCAGCGTAGTAGGCCAGGTCAACACTGAAGCTTTCTTT. With the portions outside the CDR3 filled from the reference TRBV29-1 and TRBJ1-1 genes, the complete variable region becomes SAVISQKPSRDICQRGTSLTIQCQVDSQVTMMFWYRQQPGQSLTLIATANQGSEATYESGFVIDKFPISRPNLTFSTLTVSNMSPEDSSIYLCSVVGQVNTEAFFGQGTRLTVV.